A selection of T cell receptor beta chains follows, all from one sample in a study of tumor and adjacent non-tumor tissue in lung cancer. TCRdb used MiXCR to reprocess the multiplex PCR reads, holding one entry per CDR3 protein. The repertoire includes tens of thousands of distinct CDR3 sequences, approximately 65% of them detected once, and about 16% sits in the top ten. The source material was lung tumor tissue. The receptors originated from a man aged 55 to 70 with non-small cell lung cancer. Both conserved end residues are part of each CDR3. Each record gives: CDR3 protein, CDR3 DNA, D gene, J gene, V gene, clone size. D genes are given only for firm matches. Clone size is given for some rows only: seen once, a few or many times, or a class if the clone is expanded.

CASSSPGTSLAGEQFF	TGTGCCAGCAGTTCCCCCGGGACTAGCCTGGCAGGTGAGCAGTTCTTC	TRBD2	TRBJ2-1	TRBV6-5	many
CTCSQEITGTEAFF	TGCACCTGCAGCCAAGAAATTACGGGCACTGAAGCTTTCTTT	.	TRBJ1-1	TRBV4-3	.
CASSQARIVGNEQFF	TGTGCCAGCAGCCAAGCTCGCATCGTGGGGAATGAGCAGTTCTTC	.	TRBJ2-1	TRBV4-2	once
CAGSEMRASNQPQHF	TGTGCCGGCAGTGAGATGAGGGCGAGCAATCAGCCCCAGCATTTT	.	TRBJ1-5	TRBV6-1	.
CTSRAVRESETQYF	TGCACCAGCAGGGCTGTGAGGGAGTCAGAGACCCAGTACTTC	.	TRBJ2-5	TRBV6-1	.
CTSINGGGDTDAFF	TGTACCAGCATTAACGGGGGCGGAGACACTGATGCTTTCTTT	.	TRBJ1-1	TRBV6-1	.
CVSSQNAVPPANIQYF	TGTGTCAGCAGCCAAAATGCAGTCCCCCCAGCGAACATTCAGTACTTC	.	TRBJ2-4	TRBV4-2	.
CASSQGAESFF	TGCGCCAGCAGCCAAGGGGCTGAATCCTTCTTT	.	TRBJ1-1	TRBV4-1	.
CAGSGEKQGNSEAFF	TGTGCCGGCAGCGGGGAAAAACAGGGGAACTCTGAAGCTTTCTTT	TRBD1	TRBJ1-1	TRBV7-9	.
CASSLGQGATPSNEQFF	TGTGCCAGCAGCTTAGGACAGGGGGCAACACCGTCGAATGAGCAGTTCTTC	TRBD1	TRBJ2-1	TRBV7-3	.
CASSQDIGIGELFF	TGTGCCAGCAGCCAAGATATCGGCATCGGGGAACTGTTTTTT	.	TRBJ1-4	TRBV4-2	.
CASSPGDHTDTQYF	TGTGCCAGCAGCCCTGGGGACCACACAGATACGCAGTATTTT	.	TRBJ2-3	TRBV9	few
CASSLKGQGYGYAF	TGTGCCAGCAGTTTAAAAGGTCAGGGCTATGGCTACGCCTTC	.	TRBJ1-2	TRBV12-3/TRBV12-4	few
CASKREDTDTQYF	TGTGCCTCCAAGCGGGAGGACACAGATACGCAGTATTTT	TRBD2	TRBJ2-3	TRBV28	many
CPSTIGRGFGEKLFF	TGTCCCAGTACCATAGGGCGGGGGTTTGGTGAAAAACTGTTTTTT	.	TRBJ1-4	TRBV19	.
CASIQGERGTEALF	TGTGCCAGCATCCAAGGGGAGCGTGGCACTGAAGCTCTCTTT	.	TRBJ1-1	TRBV4-2	.
CASSLGREQPQHF	TGTGCCAGCAGTCTGGGGAGGGAACAGCCCCAGCATTTT	.	TRBJ1-5	TRBV6-6	many
CASSTERRRGAVF	TGTGCCAGCAGCACCGAGAGGCGCCGGGGAGCTGTTTTT	.	TRBJ2-2	TRBV5-4	.
CASNVGTRTYEQYF	TGTGCCAGCAACGTTGGTACTCGCACCTACGAGCAGTACTTC	.	TRBJ2-7	TRBV11-2	.
CTSSEDGTGSAPLRF	TGTACCAGTAGTGAAGATGGGACAGGCAGCGCACCCCTCCGCTTT	TRBD1	TRBJ1-6	TRBV6-1	.
CDNSPRGGDETQYF	TGTGACAACAGCCCCCGGGGTGGGGACGAGACCCAGTACTTC	.	TRBJ2-5	TRBV11-3	.
CASSYPETQYF	TGTGCCAGCAGTTACCCGGAGACCCAGTACTTC	.	TRBJ2-5	TRBV6-6	.
CPSSLREDGELFF	TGTCCCAGCAGTTTGAGAGAAGACGGGGAACTGTTTTTT	.	TRBJ2-2	TRBV12-3/TRBV12-4	.